One and the same sample provided the 30 T cell receptor beta chains below, sequenced in a study of cytomegalovirus exposure and HLA in healthy donors. Vbeta (60) and Jbeta (13) primers were used in the PCR. Assay: immunoSEQ multiplex PCR; the TCRdb copy retains only in-frame clones and omits some. The sample holds roughly 180,000 clones; roughly four fifths are singletons and the top ten take just over 2%. The sequenced sample consisted of PBMCs. Receptors originate from a woman aged 18-29 years in good health and CMV-seropositive.

This sequence joins TRBV6-4 and TRBJ2-1; TRBD1 matches 12 bases. CDR3 length equals 15 residues. Per the germline V gene, CDR1 is MRHNA and CDR2 is SNTAGT. With V trimmed by 2 bases and J by 7 bases, 3 bases remained unmatched. The CDR3 sequence is CASSDGTGGPNEQFF. In DNA form, the CDR3 reads TGTGCCAGCAGTGACGGGACAGGGGGCCCGAATGAGCAGTTCTTC.

The V gene is TRBV6-6, the J gene TRBJ2-1, with 8 bases identical to TRBD1. This CDR3 is 15 amino acids long. J gave up 6 bases and V 2 bases, and 6 bases lay outside the gene matches. Germline V gives CDR1 MNHNY, CDR2 SVGAGI (reference sequence). The CDR3 DNA reads as TGTGCCAGCAGTTACCTTGGGGGACAGGCCAATGAGCAGTTCTTC. This encodes CASSYLGGQANEQFF.

This clone was seen only a few times. This sequence joins TRBV7-9 and TRBJ2-1, with a possible D match to TRBD2 (6 bases). V lost 2 bases and J lost 1, with 9 bases in between. This CDR3 has 15 amino acids. Looked up from germline, CDR1 is SEHNR and CDR2 is FQNEAQ (reference sequence). The CDR3 region is CASSLSAGSYNEQFF. The CDR3 coding sequence is TGTGCCAGCAGCTTATCGGCGGGGTCCTACAATGAGCAGTTCTTC.

V and J are TRBV5-1 and TRBJ2-1, with a possible D match to TRBD1 (5 bases). The CDR3 is 16 amino acids. Germline V gene data show CDR1 as SGHRS and CDR2 as YFSETQ. V was cut by 0 bases and J by 4 bases, with 14 bases left in between. In nucleotides, the CDR3 is TGCGCCAGCAGCTTGGAGGCAGGGTCGGCATACAATGAGCAGTTCTTC. This gives the protein CASSLEAGSAYNEQFF.

In its sample, this clone was seen a few times. V usage is TRBV6-4 and J usage is TRBJ2-3, with 8 bases matching TRBD2. Germline V gene data show CDR1 as MRHNA and CDR2 as SNTAGT. J was trimmed by 0 bases and V by 3 bases; bases with no gene match: 2. The CDR3 is made up of 15 amino acids. As DNA, the CDR3 is TGTGCCAGCAGTGAGGAGCGGGGGAGCACAGATACGCAGTATTTT. Translated: CASSEERGSTDTQYF.

The J gene is TRBJ2-5, the V gene TRBV7-9, with D possibly TRBD1 on 5 matching bases. Germline CDR1 and CDR2: SEHNR and FQNEAQ (reference sequence). V dropped 5 bases and J dropped 0 bases, with 19 bases sitting between them. The CDR3 covers 17 residues. The CDR3 DNA sequence: TGTGCCAGCAGCCCGGCGGACACTCAAGGGGACCAAGAGACCCAGTACTTC. It translates to CASSPADTQGDQETQYF.

V and J are TRBV27 and TRBJ1-3; 12 bases are a match to TRBD1. V trimming: 5 bases; J trimming: 7 bases; junction bases outside the gene matches: 12. Germline loops: CDR1 MNHEY, CDR2 SMNVEV (reference sequence). The CDR3 runs to 17 residues. CDR3 amino acids: CASSPQGGQGATNTIYF. The CDR3, as DNA: TGTGCCAGCAGTCCCCAGGGGGGACAGGGGGCCACGAACACCATATATTTT.

V usage is TRBV9 and J usage is TRBJ2-1; D gene ambiguous. The CDR3 spans 16 residues. V gave up 3 bases and J gave up 7 bases, with 20 bases separating them. Germline values: CDR1 SGDLS, CDR2 YYNGEE. CDR3 bases: TGTGCCAGCAGCGGAAACAGCCAGCATTCAATTAATGAGCAGTTCTTC. It encodes CASSGNSQHSINEQFF. The variable domain in full, with the rest retrieved from reference TRBV9 and TRBJ2-1, is DSGVTQTPKHLITATGQRVTLRCSPRSGDLSVYWYQQSLDQGLQFLIQYYNGEERAKGNILERFSAQQFPDLHSELNLSSLELGDSALYFCASSGNSQHSINEQFFGPGTRLTVL.

About this clone itself: The CDR3 carries no conserved terminal phenylalanine or tryptophan, so it likely arises from a read error. No DNA is shown, since the ends of the CDR3 on it are uncertain; the CDR3 is the one TCRdb lists. The rearrangement uses TRBV20-1 and TRBJ1-4. The germline V gene encodes CDR1 DFQATT and CDR2 SNEGSKA (reference sequence). Counting both end residues, the CDR3 totals 8 amino acids. This CDR3 reads CSACRREV.

V is TRBV18 and J is TRBJ2-3; 10 nucleotides agree with TRBD2. Looked up from germline, CDR1 is KGHSH and CDR2 is LQKENI. The length of the CDR3 is 16 residues. The junction had 8 bases not matched to a gene; V was cut back by 6 bases and J by 2 bases. Here the CDR3 reads CASSGGLADTTDTQYF. DNA of the CDR3: TGTGCCAGCTCGGGCGGACTAGCGGATACCACAGATACGCAGTATTTT.

The chain is built from TRBV19 and TRBJ1-3; D may be TRBD1 (5 bases). In germline, CDR1 is LNHDA, CDR2 SQIVND (reference sequence). V was pared by 4 bases and J by 0 bases, with 10 bases between. The length of the CDR3 is 15 residues. The CDR3, as DNA: TGTGCCAGTAGTACATACAGGAGCTCTGGAAACACCATATATTTT. It specifies CASSTYRSSGNTIYF.

V is TRBV7-9 and J is TRBJ2-1, with 9 bases fitting TRBD1. The CDR3 is made up of 16 amino acids. V dropped 5 bases and J dropped 4; count of bases not matched to a gene: 9. CDR1 is SEHNR, CDR2 FQNEAQ, per germline (reference sequence). CDR3 region: CASSQQGAVSYNEQFF. The CDR3 region has the DNA TGTGCCAGCAGCCAACAGGGGGCGGTTTCGTACAATGAGCAGTTCTTC. The variable domain in full, with the rest retrieved from reference TRBV7-9 and TRBJ2-1, is DTGVSQNPRHKITKRGQNVTFRCDPISEHNRLYWYRQTLGQGPEFLTYFQNEAQLEKSRLLSDRFSAERPKGSFSTLEIQRTEQGDSAMYLCASSQQGAVSYNEQFFGPGTRLTVL.

The chain has TRBV11-2 and TRBJ1-3; tentative D call: TRBD1 (6 bases). The length of the CDR3 is 15 residues. V was clipped by 4 bases and J by 0 bases, with 10 bases between them. Germline CDR1 SGHAT, CDR2 FQNNGV. Written as DNA, the CDR3 is TGTGCCAGCAGCTGGCAGGGGTACTCTGGAAACACCATATATTTT. It yields the protein CASSWQGYSGNTIYF.

The rearrangement uses TRBV11-2 and TRBJ1-3, with 8 bases that match TRBD1. The V segment lost 5 bases and the J segment 1 base; nucleotides outside the gene matches: 13. CDR1 SGHAT and CDR2 FQNNGV come from the germline V gene. The CDR3 has 18 amino acids. CDR3 residues: CASSPRARGPYSGNTIYF. CDR3 DNA sequence: TGTGCCAGCAGCCCCAGAGCCAGGGGGCCTTATTCTGGAAACACCATATATTTT.

This chain joins TRBV7-9 and TRBJ1-2; D remains ambiguous. Germline V CDR1 and CDR2: SEHNR, FQNEAQ (reference sequence). Trimming took off 5 bases at V and 6 bases at J, with 13 bases between the two ends. The CDR3 consists of 13 residues. The CDR3 DNA is TGTGCCAGCAGCCCCGGACTGGGTGATGGCTACACCTTC. This translates into CASSPGLGDGYTF.

This clone was seen only once. V usage is TRBV6-5 and J usage is TRBJ2-2; TRBD2 aligns across 8 bases. CDR1 MNHEY and CDR2 SVGAGI come from the germline V gene. This CDR3 has 15 amino acids. V lost 0 bases to trimming and J lost 9 bases; unmatched junction nucleotides: 6. The CDR3 DNA follows: TGTGCCAGCAGTTACTCGTTTAGCGGGGCATGGGAGCTGTTTTTT. Its translation is CASSYSFSGAWELFF.

The CDR3 DNA is TGTGCCTGGAGTGACACAGGGAATGGCTACACCTTC. This sequence encodes CAWSDTGNGYTF. The chain carries TRBV30 and TRBJ1-2; D may be TRBD1 (6 bases). Germline V gene sequence: CDR1 GTSNPN, CDR2 SVGIG (reference sequence). The CDR3 totals 12 residues. The ends were cut back, 1 base at V and 6 bases at J, with 9 bases in the middle.

The chain couples TRBV7-2 to TRBJ1-2, with D perhaps TRBD1 (5 bases). Trimming removed 5 bases from V and 1 base from J, with 8 bases in between. Germline lookup yields CDR1 SGHTA and CDR2 FQGNSA. CDR3 length: 13 residues. The CDR3 nucleotides are TGTGCCAGCAGCCTGACAGTTAACTATGGCTACACCTTC. It specifies CASSLTVNYGYTF. Full variable domain (rest looked up from reference TRBV7-2 and TRBJ1-2): GAGVSQSPSNKVTEKGKDVELRCDPISGHTALYWYRQSLGQGLEFLIYFQGNSAPDKSGLPSDRFSAERTGGSVSTLTIQRTQQEDSAVYLCASSLTVNYGYTFGSGTRLTVV.

The rearrangement links TRBV11-2 to TRBJ1-2; TRBD1 matches 7 bases. The CDR3 consists of 14 residues. Unmatched junction bases numbered 4, after V lost 5 bases and J lost 1 base. Germline V gene sequence: CDR1 SGHAT, CDR2 FQNNGV. This chain's CDR3 is CASSGGTVNYGYTF. CDR3 nucleotide sequence: TGTGCCAGCAGCGGTGGGACAGTTAACTATGGCTACACCTTC.

The chain combines TRBV6-1 with TRBJ2-2; 7 bases agree with TRBD1. After removal of 6 bases from V and 3 bases from J, the junction contained 7 bases not matched to a gene. CDR1 is MNHNS, CDR2 SASEGT, per germline. The CDR3 contains 15 residues. The CDR3 DNA sequence: TGTGCCAGCAGCGCAGGGGGACGGTACACCGGGGAGCTGTTTTTT. Translating it yields CASSAGGRYTGELFF.

This clone was recorded once. V usage is TRBV28 and J usage is TRBJ2-1, with 8 nucleotides matching TRBD2. The CDR3 is 14 amino acids. The V and J ends lost 6 bases and 5 bases, in that order; junction bases with no gene match: 6. Germline lookup yields CDR1 MDHEN and CDR2 SYDVKM. The chain's CDR3 is CASRTILADNEQFF. The CDR3 DNA reads TGTGCCAGCAGAACGATACTAGCGGACAATGAGCAGTTCTTC. Looking up the rest from reference TRBV28 and TRBJ2-1 gives the full variable domain: DVKVTQSSRYLVKRTGEKVFLECVQDMDHENMFWYRQDPGLGLRLIYFSYDVKMKEKGDIPEGYSVSREKKERFSLILESASTNQTSMYLCASRTILADNEQFFGPGTRLTVL.

The chain combines TRBV5-4 with TRBJ2-7; 9 nucleotides align to TRBD2. V was pared by 0 bases and J by 7 bases, with 5 bases of the junction left unmatched. The CDR3 extends over 14 amino acids. Germline CDR1 is SGHNT and CDR2 is YYREEE (reference sequence). Here the CDR3 DNA reads TGTGCCAGCAGCTTGGGCGGGGGGGCGGGGGAGCAGTACTTC. Translation: CASSLGGGAGEQYF.

The rearrangement links TRBV30 to TRBJ2-7, with D hard to call. V was pared by 6 bases and J by 3 bases, with 9 bases between. The CDR3 has 11 residues. CDR1 is GTSNPN, CDR2 SVGIG, per germline (reference sequence). CDR3 loop: CACARDYEQYF. CDR3 sequence (DNA): TGTGCCTGTGCACGCGACTACGAGCAGTACTTC.

The chain recombines TRBV9 with TRBJ2-3; no definite D call. The germline V and J ends were trimmed by 4 bases and 4 bases, with 16 bases remaining between them. Germline V gives CDR1 SGDLS, CDR2 YYNGEE. The CDR3 length is 15 residues. CDR3 sequence (DNA): TGTGCCAGCAGCTTCAACCCCGACTCTCCAGATACGCAGTATTTT. This sequence encodes CASSFNPDSPDTQYF.

The gene calls are TRBV4-3 and TRBJ1-2; D perhaps matches TRBD1 (6 bases). V was trimmed by 4 bases and J by 4 bases, leaving 16 bases between them. CDR1 is LGHNA, CDR2 YSLEER, per germline. This CDR3 has 15 residues. CDR3 amino acids: CASSPRSTGIYGYTF. The CDR3, as DNA: TGCGCCAGCAGCCCCCGCTCTACAGGGATCTATGGCTACACCTTC.

The V call is TRBV5-1, the J call TRBJ2-5; perhaps TRBD1 as D (6 bases). CDR1 is SGHRS and CDR2 is YFSETQ in the germline V gene. V was clipped by 1 base and J by 5 bases, with 12 bases between them. CDR3 size: 14 residues. The CDR3 nucleotides read TGCGCCAGCAGCTTGATGGGCCAGGGGGAGACCCAGTACTTC. Protein product: CASSLMGQGETQYF.

This rearrangement joins TRBV19 to TRBJ1-2; TRBD1 is a possible D gene (5 bases). Germline CDR1 LNHDA, CDR2 SQIVND (reference sequence). CDR3 length: 12 residues. Trimming stripped 6 bases from V and 5 bases from J, with 10 bases between. The CDR3 loop reads CASSPGTYGYTF. Written as DNA, the CDR3 is TGTGCCAGTAGCCCAGGGACTTATGGCTACACCTTC.

The chain recombines TRBV28 with TRBJ2-3; 7 positions match TRBD1. The V segment lost 4 bases and the J segment 4 bases; nucleotides outside the gene matches: 5. CDR3 length equals 14 residues. Germline loops: CDR1 MDHEN, CDR2 SYDVKM. This CDR3 is CASSSPRGSDTQYF. Here the CDR3 DNA reads TGTGCCAGCAGTTCACCCAGGGGGTCAGATACGCAGTATTTT.

This clone turned up a few times. This chain joins TRBV27 and TRBJ1-1, with a weak D call TRBD1 (5 bases). This CDR3 is built from 12 residues. In germline, CDR1 is MNHEY, CDR2 SMNVEV (reference sequence). The ends were cut back, 5 bases at V and 8 bases at J, with 12 bases in the middle. CDR3 nucleotides: TGTGCCAGCAGTCTAGTTAACAGGGAAGCTTTCTTT. Translating gives CASSLVNREAFF.

V usage is TRBV5-4 and J usage is TRBJ2-3, with 12 bases aligning to TRBD2. J gave up 6 bases and V 4 bases, and 9 bases lay outside the gene matches. The CDR3 contains 16 residues. CDR1 SGHNT and CDR2 YYREEE come from the germline V gene (reference sequence). CDR3 residues: CASSGGLAGTVDTQYF. The CDR3 coding sequence is TGTGCCAGCAGCGGCGGACTAGCGGGGACGGTGGATACGCAGTATTTT.